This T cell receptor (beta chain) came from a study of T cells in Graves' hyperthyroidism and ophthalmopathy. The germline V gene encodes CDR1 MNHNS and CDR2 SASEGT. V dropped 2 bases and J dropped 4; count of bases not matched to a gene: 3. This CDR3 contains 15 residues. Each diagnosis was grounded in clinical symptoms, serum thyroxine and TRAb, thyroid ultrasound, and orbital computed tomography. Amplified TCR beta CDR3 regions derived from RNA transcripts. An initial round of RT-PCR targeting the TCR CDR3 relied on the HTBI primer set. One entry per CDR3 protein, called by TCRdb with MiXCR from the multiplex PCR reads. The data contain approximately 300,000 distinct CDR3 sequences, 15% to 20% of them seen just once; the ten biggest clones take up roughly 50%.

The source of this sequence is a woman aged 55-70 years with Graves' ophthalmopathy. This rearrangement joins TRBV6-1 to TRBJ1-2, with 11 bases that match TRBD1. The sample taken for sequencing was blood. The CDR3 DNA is TGTGCCAGCAGTGAACGGACAGGGGGCCCCTATGGCTACACCTTC. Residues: CASSERTGGPYGYTF.